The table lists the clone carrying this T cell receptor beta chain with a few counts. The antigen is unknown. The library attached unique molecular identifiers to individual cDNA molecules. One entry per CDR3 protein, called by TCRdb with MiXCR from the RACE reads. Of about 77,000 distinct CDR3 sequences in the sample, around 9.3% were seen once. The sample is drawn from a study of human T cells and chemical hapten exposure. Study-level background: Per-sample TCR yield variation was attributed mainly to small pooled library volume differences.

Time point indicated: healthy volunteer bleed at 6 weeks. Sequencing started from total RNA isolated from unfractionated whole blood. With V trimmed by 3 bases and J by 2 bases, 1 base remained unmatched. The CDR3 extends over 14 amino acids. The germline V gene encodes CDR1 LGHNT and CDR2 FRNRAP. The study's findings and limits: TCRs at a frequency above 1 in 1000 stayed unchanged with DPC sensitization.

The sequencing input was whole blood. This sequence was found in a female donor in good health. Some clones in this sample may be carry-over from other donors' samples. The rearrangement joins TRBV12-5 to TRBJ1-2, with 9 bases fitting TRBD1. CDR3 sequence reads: CASGFDRGNYGYTF. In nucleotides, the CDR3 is TGTGCTAGTGGTTTCGACAGGGGGAACTATGGCTACACCTTC.